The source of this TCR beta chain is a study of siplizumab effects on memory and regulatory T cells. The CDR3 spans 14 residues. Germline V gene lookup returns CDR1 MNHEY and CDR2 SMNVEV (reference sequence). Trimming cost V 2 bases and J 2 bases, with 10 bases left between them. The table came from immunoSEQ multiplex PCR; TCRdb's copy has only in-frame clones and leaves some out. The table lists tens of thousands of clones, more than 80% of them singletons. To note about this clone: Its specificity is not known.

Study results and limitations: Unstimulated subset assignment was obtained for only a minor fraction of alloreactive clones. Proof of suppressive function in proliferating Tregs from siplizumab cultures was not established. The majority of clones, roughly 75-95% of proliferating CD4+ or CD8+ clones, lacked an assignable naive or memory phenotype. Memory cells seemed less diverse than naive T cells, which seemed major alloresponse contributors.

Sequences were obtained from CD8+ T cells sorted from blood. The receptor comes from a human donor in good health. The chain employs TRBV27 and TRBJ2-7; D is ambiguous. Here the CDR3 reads CASSLLEKTYEQYF. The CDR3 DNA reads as TGTGCCAGCAGTTTACTAGAGAAGACCTACGAGCAGTACTTC.